This paragraph covers one TCR beta chain sequence. This sample was taken from a study of OX40 agonist ivuxolimab in advanced cancers. Study details: Dose-escalation patients suffered from hepatocellular carcinoma, melanoma, renal cell or head and neck cancer. Having had anti-PD-1, anti-PD-L1 or anti-CTLA-4 therapy before was allowed, and about 42% had some.

Blood draws occurred at baseline, cycle 4 day 1, and cycle 7 day 1. Measured with immunoSEQ multiplex PCR; TCRdb has only the in-frame clones, and not every one. The repertoire has approximately 48,000 clones, over 65% of them found once; the top ten carry roughly 2%. The CDR3 extends over 13 amino acids. Germline V gene lookup returns CDR1 SGHRS and CDR2 YFSETQ. Trimming took off 4 bases at V and 3 bases at J, with 8 bases between the two ends. This sequence joins TRBV5-1 and TRBJ2-1; D possibly corresponds to TRBD2 (5 bases). The clonotype comes from an adult with an advanced solid tumor such as melanoma, head and neck, liver or kidney cancer. The specimen was CD4+ or CD8+ T cells sorted from blood, collected in a trial of the OX40 agonist ivuxolimab. CDR3 sequence reads: CASSRAGYNEQFF. In nucleotides, the CDR3 is TGCGCCAGCAGCAGGGCGGGCTACAATGAGCAGTTCTTC.